A selection of T cell receptor beta chains follows, all from one sample in a study of blood T cell repertoires in COVID-19. Clones were read by immunoSEQ multiplex PCR, and TCRdb kept only the in-frame ones, dropping some. Among fewer than 200,000 clones listed, just over 85% were seen once. Sample: PBMCs or T cells enriched from blood (not recorded which). The source of these receptors is a woman aged 18-29 years who had recovered from COVID-19. Each CDR3 is given without its conserved first and last residue.

V: TRBV7-2
CDR3: ASSPRDRAGYT

V: TRBV30
CDR3: AWTGERDQPQH

V: TRBV6-5
CDR3: ASSYALQGFAEAF

V: TRBV28
CDR3: ASGPSGASYEQY

V: TRBV20-1
CDR3: SASLRTGHSPLH

V: TRBV9
CDR3: ASSSGLAGHYEQY

V: TRBV7-2
CDR3: ASSLQTGVNYGYT

V: TRBV7-9
CDR3: ASSLGSGSGNQPQH

V: TRBV11-1
CDR3: ASSLDTSDYYEQY

V: TRBV14
CDR3: ASSHEVVSEAF

V: TRBV9
CDR3: ASSASGGTNTEAF

V: TRBV13
CDR3: ASSALWGAEAF

V: TRBV28
CDR3: ASPPLGRAPYEQY

V: TRBV5-4
CDR3: ASSERLSYGYT

V: TRBV19
CDR3: ASSIDRGRAH

V: TRBV18
CDR3: ASSSGQLPTYEQY

V: TRBV28
CDR3: ASSLTSGPYNEQF

V: TRBV6-1
CDR3: ASSSRDSRQNEQF

V: TRBV5-1
CDR3: ASSLGQGLRLSTDTQY

V: TRBV10-3
CDR3: AISESRQGITDTQY

V: TRBV19
CDR3: ASSMFGTGGNPGDQPQH

V: TRBV5-1
CDR3: ASSLGGQENTEAF

V: TRBV27
CDR3: ASRGLAGVPANVLT

V: TRBV18
CDR3: ASSPRAHGQGDGNTIY

V: TRBV3-1/TRBV3-2
CDR3: ASSQYTGGKRNEQF

V: TRBV7-9
CDR3: ASSRTQIHAPSYEQY

V: TRBV3-1/TRBV3-2
CDR3: ASSQDYFPRSGELF

V: TRBV7-9
CDR3: ASSDTGGLNQPQH

V: TRBV27
CDR3: ASSFTESYEQY

V: TRBV28
CDR3: ASIQATEAF

V: TRBV18
CDR3: ASSPGTSGNNEQF

V: TRBV28
CDR3: ASEKRDPQETQY

V: TRBV6-2/TRBV6-3
CDR3: ASSYPNYGYT

V: TRBV19
CDR3: ASSTYFRDFNEKLF

V: TRBV1
CDR3: TSSHPRTSGSYTSYNEQF

V: TRBV10-3
CDR3: AISAGVDTEAF

V: TRBV7-9
CDR3: ASSPGTGVFDTEAF

V: TRBV29-1
CDR3: SVAISGEETQY

V: TRBV6-2/TRBV6-3
CDR3: ASSYGPGGSPLH

V: TRBV2
CDR3: ASSEPGPTGELF

V: TRBV10-3
CDR3: AISLTGNYGYT

V: TRBV7-3
CDR3: ASSWTGGTEAF